This T cell receptor (beta chain) was sequenced in a study of response to subunit inactivated influenza vaccine. This clonotype was seen ten or more times. TCRdb reprocessed the RT-PCR reads with MiXCR, giving one entry per CDR3 protein. Altogether 500,000 to 600,000 distinct CDR3 sequences are present, roughly 13% being singletons, with the ten largest covering less than 15%. This clonotype was sampled from a man aged 50-60 years who received an inactivated influenza vaccine. The specimen was PBMCs from blood, collected 40 to 50 days after vaccination.

The CDR3: CASSLGTFNTGELFF. Here the CDR3 DNA reads TGTGCCAGCAGCCTCGGGACTTTCAACACCGGGGAGCTGTTTTTT. The chain combines TRBV7-9 with TRBJ2-2, with a possible D match to TRBD2 (6 bases). This CDR3 region has 15 residues. V was trimmed by 5 bases and J by 2 bases, leaving 12 bases between them. Germline lookup yields CDR1 SEHNR and CDR2 FQNEAQ (reference sequence).